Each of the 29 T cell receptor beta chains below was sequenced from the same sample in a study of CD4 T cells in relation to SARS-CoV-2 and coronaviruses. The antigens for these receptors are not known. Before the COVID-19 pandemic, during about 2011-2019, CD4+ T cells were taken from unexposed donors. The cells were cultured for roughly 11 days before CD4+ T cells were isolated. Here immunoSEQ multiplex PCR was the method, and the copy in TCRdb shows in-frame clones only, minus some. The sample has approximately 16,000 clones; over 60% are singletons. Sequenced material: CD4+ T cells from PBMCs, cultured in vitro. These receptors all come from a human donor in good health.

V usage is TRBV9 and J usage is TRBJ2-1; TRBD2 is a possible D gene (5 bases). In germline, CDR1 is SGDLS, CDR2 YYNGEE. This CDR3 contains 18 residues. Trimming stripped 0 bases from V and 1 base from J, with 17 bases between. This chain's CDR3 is CASSVVPSEGLSYNEQFF. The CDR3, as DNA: TGTGCCAGCAGCGTAGTTCCCTCGGAAGGACTTTCCTACAATGAGCAGTTCTTC.

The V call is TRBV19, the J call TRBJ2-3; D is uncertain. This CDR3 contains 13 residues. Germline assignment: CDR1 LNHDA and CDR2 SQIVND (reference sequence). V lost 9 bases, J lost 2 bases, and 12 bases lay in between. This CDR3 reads CASGGGNTDTQYF. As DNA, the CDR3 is TGTGCCAGCGGTGGCGGTAACACAGATACGCAGTATTTT.

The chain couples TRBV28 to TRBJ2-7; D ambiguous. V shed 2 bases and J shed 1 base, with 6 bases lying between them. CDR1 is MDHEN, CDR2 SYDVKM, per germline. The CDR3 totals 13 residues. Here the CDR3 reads CASSLVGSYEQYF. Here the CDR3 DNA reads TGTGCCAGCAGTTTAGTAGGGTCCTACGAGCAGTACTTC.

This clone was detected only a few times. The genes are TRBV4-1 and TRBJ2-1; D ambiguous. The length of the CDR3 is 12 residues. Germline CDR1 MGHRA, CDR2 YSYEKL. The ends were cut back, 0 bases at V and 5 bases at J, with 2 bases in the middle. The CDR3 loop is CASSQDNNEQFF. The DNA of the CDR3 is TGCGCCAGCAGCCAAGACAACAATGAGCAGTTCTTC.

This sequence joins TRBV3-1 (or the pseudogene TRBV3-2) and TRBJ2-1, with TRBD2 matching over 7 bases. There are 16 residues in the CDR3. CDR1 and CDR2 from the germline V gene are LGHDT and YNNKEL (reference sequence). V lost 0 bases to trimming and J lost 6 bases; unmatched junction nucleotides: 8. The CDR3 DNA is TGTGCCAGCAGCCAAGATCCCGGACTAGAGGGCAATGAGCAGTTCTTC. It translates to CASSQDPGLEGNEQFF.

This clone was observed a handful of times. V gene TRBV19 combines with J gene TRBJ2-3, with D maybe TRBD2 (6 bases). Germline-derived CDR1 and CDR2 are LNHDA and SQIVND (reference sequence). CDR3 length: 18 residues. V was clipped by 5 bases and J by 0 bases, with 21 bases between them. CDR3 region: CASSLGSGGASSTDTQYF. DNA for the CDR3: TGTGCCAGTAGTCTAGGAAGTGGAGGGGCATCTAGCACAGATACGCAGTATTTT.

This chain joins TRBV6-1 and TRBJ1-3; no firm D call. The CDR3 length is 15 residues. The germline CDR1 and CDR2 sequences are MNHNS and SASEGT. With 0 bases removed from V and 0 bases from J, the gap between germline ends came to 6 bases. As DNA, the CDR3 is TGTGCCAGCAGTGAAGCAGAACCCTCTGGAAACACCATATATTTT. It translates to CASSEAEPSGNTIYF.

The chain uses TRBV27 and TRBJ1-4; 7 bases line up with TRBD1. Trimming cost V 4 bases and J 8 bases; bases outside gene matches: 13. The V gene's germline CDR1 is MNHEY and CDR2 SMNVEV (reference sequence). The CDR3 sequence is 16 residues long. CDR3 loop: CASSSIVRDRGEKLFF. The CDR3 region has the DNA TGTGCCAGCAGTTCCATCGTCCGGGACAGAGGGGAAAAACTGTTTTTT.

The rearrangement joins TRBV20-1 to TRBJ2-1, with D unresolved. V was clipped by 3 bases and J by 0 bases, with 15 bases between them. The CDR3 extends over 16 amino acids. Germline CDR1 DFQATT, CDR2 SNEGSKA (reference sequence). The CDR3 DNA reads TGCAGTGCTAGTGCCGTTTACGTCGACTCCTACAATGAGCAGTTCTTC. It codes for CSASAVYVDSYNEQFF.

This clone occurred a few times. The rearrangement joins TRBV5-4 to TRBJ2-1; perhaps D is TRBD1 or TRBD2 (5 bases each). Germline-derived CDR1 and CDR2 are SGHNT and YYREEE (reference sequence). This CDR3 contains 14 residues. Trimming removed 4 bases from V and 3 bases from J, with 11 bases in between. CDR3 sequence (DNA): TGTGCCAGCAGCAATGAGGGGTACTACAATGAGCAGTTCTTC. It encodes CASSNEGYYNEQFF.

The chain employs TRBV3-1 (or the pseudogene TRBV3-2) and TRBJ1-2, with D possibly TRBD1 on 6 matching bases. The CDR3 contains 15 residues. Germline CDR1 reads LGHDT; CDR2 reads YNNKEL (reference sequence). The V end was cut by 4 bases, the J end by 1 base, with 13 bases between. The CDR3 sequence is CASSLGGPLNYGYTF. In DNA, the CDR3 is TGTGCCAGCAGCCTGGGGGGGCCACTTAACTATGGCTACACCTTC.

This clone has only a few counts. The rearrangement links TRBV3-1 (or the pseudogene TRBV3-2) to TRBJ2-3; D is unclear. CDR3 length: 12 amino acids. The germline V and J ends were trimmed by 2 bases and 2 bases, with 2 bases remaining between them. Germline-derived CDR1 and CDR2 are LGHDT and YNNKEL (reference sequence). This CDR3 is CASSQTTDTQYF. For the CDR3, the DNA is TGTGCCAGCAGCCAAACCACAGATACGCAGTATTTT.

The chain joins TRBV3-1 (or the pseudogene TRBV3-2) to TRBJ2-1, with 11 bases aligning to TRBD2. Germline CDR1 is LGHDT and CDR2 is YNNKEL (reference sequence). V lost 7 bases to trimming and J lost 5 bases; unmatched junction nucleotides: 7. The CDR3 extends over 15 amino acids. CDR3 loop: CASTRGLAVHNEQFF. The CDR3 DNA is TGTGCCAGCACCCGGGGACTAGCGGTCCACAATGAGCAGTTCTTC.

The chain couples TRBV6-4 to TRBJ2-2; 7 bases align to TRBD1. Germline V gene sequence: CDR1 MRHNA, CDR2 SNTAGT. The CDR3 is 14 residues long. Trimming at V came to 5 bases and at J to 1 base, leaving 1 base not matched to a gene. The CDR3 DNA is TGTGCCAGCAGTAGGACAGGGAACACCGGGGAGCTGTTTTTT. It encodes CASSRTGNTGELFF.

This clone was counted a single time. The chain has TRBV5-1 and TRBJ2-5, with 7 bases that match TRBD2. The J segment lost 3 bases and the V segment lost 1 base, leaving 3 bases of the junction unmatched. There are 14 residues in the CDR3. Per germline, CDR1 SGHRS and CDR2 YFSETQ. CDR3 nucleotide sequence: TGCGCCAGCAGCTTGAGTGCGGGAGAAGAGACCCAGTACTTC. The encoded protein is CASSLSAGEETQYF.

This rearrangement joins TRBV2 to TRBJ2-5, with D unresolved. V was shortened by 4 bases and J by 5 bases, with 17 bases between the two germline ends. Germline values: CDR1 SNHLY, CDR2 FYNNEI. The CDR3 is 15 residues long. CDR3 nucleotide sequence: TGTGCCAGCAGTGCTTCGCCAGGTCAGGCGGAGACCCAGTACTTC. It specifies CASSASPGQAETQYF.

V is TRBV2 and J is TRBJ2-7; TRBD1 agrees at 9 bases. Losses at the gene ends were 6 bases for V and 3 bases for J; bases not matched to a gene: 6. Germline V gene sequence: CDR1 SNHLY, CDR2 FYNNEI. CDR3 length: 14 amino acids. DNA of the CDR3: TGTGCCAGCAGATTCAACAGGGGGCTCTACGAGCAGTACTTC. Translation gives CASRFNRGLYEQYF.

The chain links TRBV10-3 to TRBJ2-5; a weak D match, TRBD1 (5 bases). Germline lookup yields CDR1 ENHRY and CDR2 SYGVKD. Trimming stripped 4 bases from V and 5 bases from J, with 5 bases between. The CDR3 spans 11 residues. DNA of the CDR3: TGTGCCATCAGTGCAGGGGAGACCCAGTACTTC. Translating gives CAISAGETQYF.

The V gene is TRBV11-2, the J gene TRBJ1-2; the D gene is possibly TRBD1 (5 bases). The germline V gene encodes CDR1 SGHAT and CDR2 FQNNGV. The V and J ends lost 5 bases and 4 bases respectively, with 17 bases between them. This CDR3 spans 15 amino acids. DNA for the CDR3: TGTGCCAGCAGCCCAAGTTTGGGACCGAGCTATGGCTACACCTTC. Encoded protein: CASSPSLGPSYGYTF.

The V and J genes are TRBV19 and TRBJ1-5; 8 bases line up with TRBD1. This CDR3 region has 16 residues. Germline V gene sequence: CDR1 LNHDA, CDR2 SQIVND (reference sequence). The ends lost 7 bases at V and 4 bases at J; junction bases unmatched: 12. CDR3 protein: CASTGDRGFRNQPQHF. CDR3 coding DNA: TGTGCCAGTACTGGAGACAGGGGTTTTCGAAATCAGCCCCAGCATTTT.

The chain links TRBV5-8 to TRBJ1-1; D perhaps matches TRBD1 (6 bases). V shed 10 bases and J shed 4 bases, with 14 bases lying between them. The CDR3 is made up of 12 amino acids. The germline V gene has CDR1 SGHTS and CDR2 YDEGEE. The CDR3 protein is CAGGRLSTEAFF. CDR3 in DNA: TGTGCCGGGGGCAGATTGAGCACTGAAGCTTTCTTT.

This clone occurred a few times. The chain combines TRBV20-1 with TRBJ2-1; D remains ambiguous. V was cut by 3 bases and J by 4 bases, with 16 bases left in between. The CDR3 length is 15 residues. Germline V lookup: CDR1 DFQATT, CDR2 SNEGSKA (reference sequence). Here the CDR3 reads CSASRPRMGYNEQFF. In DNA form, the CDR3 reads TGCAGTGCTAGTAGGCCGCGGATGGGGTACAATGAGCAGTTCTTC.

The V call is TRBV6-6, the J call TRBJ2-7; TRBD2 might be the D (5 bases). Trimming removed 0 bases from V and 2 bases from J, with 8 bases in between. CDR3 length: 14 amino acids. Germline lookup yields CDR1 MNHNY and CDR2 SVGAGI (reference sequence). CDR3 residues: CASSYSRGAYEQYF. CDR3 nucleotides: TGTGCCAGCAGTTACTCTCGGGGAGCCTACGAGCAGTACTTC.

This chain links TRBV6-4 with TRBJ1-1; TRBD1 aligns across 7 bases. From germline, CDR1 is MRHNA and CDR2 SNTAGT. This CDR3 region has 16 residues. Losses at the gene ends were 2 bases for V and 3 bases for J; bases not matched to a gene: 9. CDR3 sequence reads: CASSDRYGTAYTEAFF. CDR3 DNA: TGTGCCAGCAGTGACCGCTATGGGACAGCGTACACTGAAGCTTTCTTT.

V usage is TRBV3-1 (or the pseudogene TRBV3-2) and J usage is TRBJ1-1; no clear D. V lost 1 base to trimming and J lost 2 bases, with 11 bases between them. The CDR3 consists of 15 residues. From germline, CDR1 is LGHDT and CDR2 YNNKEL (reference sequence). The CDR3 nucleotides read TGTGCCAGCAGCCAAGGGGCCAATGTTAACACTGAAGCTTTCTTT. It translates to CASSQGANVNTEAFF.

The CDR3 protein is CASRSGHPTETQYF. For the CDR3, the DNA is TGTGCCAGCAGGTCGGGACACCCGACGGAGACCCAGTACTTC. This chain joins TRBV28 and TRBJ2-5; D is possibly TRBD1 (6 bases). V dropped 6 bases and J dropped 5 bases, with 16 bases sitting between them. Germline CDR1 MDHEN, CDR2 SYDVKM. CDR3 length equals 14 residues.

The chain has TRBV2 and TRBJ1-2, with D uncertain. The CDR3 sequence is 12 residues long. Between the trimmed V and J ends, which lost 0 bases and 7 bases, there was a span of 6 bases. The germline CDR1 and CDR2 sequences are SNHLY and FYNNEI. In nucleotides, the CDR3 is TGTGCCAGCAGTGAAGCGCCGGGTGGCTACACCTTC. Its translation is CASSEAPGGYTF.

Written as DNA, the CDR3 is TGTGCCAGCAAAGAAGGTGGTCAGATGAACACTGAAGCTTTCTTT. Residues: CASKEGGQMNTEAFF. The rearrangement links TRBV6-5 to TRBJ1-1; the D is unclear. Trimming took 7 bases from V and 0 from J, leaving 15 bases between them. This CDR3 comprises 15 residues. Germline V gene lookup returns CDR1 MNHEY and CDR2 SVGAGI.

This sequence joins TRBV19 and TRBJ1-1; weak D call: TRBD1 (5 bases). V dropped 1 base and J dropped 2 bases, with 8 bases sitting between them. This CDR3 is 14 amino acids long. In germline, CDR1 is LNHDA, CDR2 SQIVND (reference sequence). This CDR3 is CASSIGGLNTEAFF. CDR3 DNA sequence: TGTGCCAGTAGTATAGGGGGCCTAAACACTGAAGCTTTCTTT.